These 17 T cell receptor beta chains were all obtained from the same sample, sequenced in a study of control samples from healthy donors and cancer patients. TCRdb's copy holds only in-frame clones and misses some; the assay was immunoSEQ multiplex PCR. Of under 85,000 clones listed, 70% to 85% are singletons. The sequenced material came from PBMCs. The receptors were sampled from a man between 60 and 75 years old with head and neck cancer.

The rearrangement uses TRBV6-2 or TRBV6-3 and TRBJ2-7; D is perhaps TRBD2 (6 bases). V dropped 2 bases and J dropped 0 bases, with 8 bases sitting between them. The germline V gene encodes CDR1 MNHEY and CDR2 SVGEGT. This CDR3 comprises 14 residues. CDR3 region: CASSYGGFSYEQYF. DNA of the CDR3: TGTGCCAGCAGTTACGGGGGGTTCTCCTACGAGCAGTACTTC.

This rearrangement joins TRBV19 to TRBJ1-2; 8 nucleotides agree with TRBD1. The CDR3 extends over 17 amino acids. The V and J ends lost 1 base and 7 bases, in that order; junction bases with no gene match: 14. CDR1 and CDR2 from the germline V gene are LNHDA and SQIVND (reference sequence). The DNA for the CDR3 is TGTGCCAGTAGTATAGGTGGCCTGACAGGGGAGGTACGTGGCTACACCTTC. It specifies CASSIGGLTGEVRGYTF.

This clone was seen more than once but under ten times. The CDR3 here is CSVESLAGGSYEQYF. The CDR3 DNA reads TGCAGCGTTGAAAGTCTAGCGGGAGGCTCCTACGAGCAGTACTTC. The chain is built from TRBV29-1 and TRBJ2-7; 11 bases are a match to TRBD2. V trimming: 2 bases; J trimming: 0 bases; junction bases outside the gene matches: 3. This CDR3 is 15 amino acids long. Per the germline V gene, CDR1 is SQVTM and CDR2 is ANQGSEA.

V is TRBV7-2 and J is TRBJ2-7; 8 nucleotides agree with TRBD2. This CDR3 has 15 residues. After removal of 1 base from V and 3 bases from J, the junction contained 5 bases not matched to a gene. From germline, CDR1 is SGHTA and CDR2 FQGNSA. The CDR3 coding sequence is TGTGCCAGCAGCTTAGTGGCAGCGGGGGTCTACGAGCAGTACTTC. Translated: CASSLVAAGVYEQYF. Complete variable domain (other parts from reference TRBV7-2 and TRBJ2-7): GAGVSQSPSNKVTEKGKDVELRCDPISGHTALYWYRQSLGQGLEFLIYFQGNSAPDKSGLPSDRFSAERTGGSVSTLTIQRTQQEDSAVYLCASSLVAAGVYEQYFGPGTRLTVT.

The rearrangement links TRBV7-9 to TRBJ1-4; no firm D call. Germline CDR1 is SEHNR and CDR2 is FQNEAQ (reference sequence). The CDR3 totals 15 residues. The V end lost 1 base, the J end lost 12 bases, and 18 bases lay between the germline ends. The CDR3 sequence: CASSLGQGPRSELFF. The CDR3 DNA follows: TGTGCCAGCAGCTTAGGACAAGGCCCTCGGAGTGAACTGTTTTTT.

The chain employs TRBV7-8 and TRBJ2-7, with D tentatively TRBD1 (6 bases). V lost 3 bases, J lost 3 bases, and 15 bases lay in between. The CDR3 sequence is 15 residues long. Per the germline V gene, CDR1 is SGHVS and CDR2 is FQNEAQ. CDR3: CASSFQRDTNYEQYF. The CDR3 nucleotides are TGTGCCAGCAGCTTCCAGAGGGACACCAACTACGAGCAGTACTTC.

The chain has TRBV11-3 and TRBJ2-7, with 7 positions matching TRBD1. CDR1 and CDR2 (germline): SGHNT, YENEEA. This CDR3 spans 14 amino acids. J gave up 3 bases and V 5 bases, and 7 bases lay outside the gene matches. Here the CDR3 DNA reads TGTGCCAGCAGCCGACAGGGAATCGGCTACGAGCAGTACTTC. Encoded protein: CASSRQGIGYEQYF.

The rearrangement uses TRBV2 and TRBJ2-7; D possibly corresponds to TRBD2 (5 bases). V was cut by 4 bases and J by 2 bases, with 21 bases left in between. Germline CDR1 reads SNHLY; CDR2 reads FYNNEI. The CDR3 is 17 amino acids. The CDR3, as DNA: TGTGCCAGCAGTGGGCGGGCAGTGGGTGAGAACCCCTACGAGCAGTACTTC. As protein: CASSGRAVGENPYEQYF.

The chain is built from TRBV7-9 and TRBJ2-1, with 8 bases that match TRBD2. The CDR3 has 14 amino acids. Trimming at V came to 5 bases and at J to 9 bases, leaving 9 bases not matched to a gene. The germline V gene has CDR1 SEHNR and CDR2 FQNEAQ (reference sequence). CDR3 sequence reads: CASSPGLALAEQFF. CDR3 bases: TGTGCCAGCAGCCCAGGACTAGCCCTCGCTGAGCAGTTCTTC.

The chain employs TRBV14 and TRBJ1-3; TRBD1 agrees at 7 bases. J lost 3 bases, V lost 8 bases, and 7 bases had no gene match. CDR1 and CDR2 from the germline V gene are SGHDN and FVKESK. This CDR3 region has 14 residues. The CDR3 nucleotides are TGTGCCAGCCAAACAGGGGCAAGTGGAAACACCATATATTTT. Translated, it gives CASQTGASGNTIYF. The full variable domain, in which reference TRBV14 and TRBJ1-3 provide the parts outside the CDR3, is EAGVTQFPSHSVIEKGQTVTLRCDPISGHDNLYWYRRVMGKEIKFLLHFVKESKQDESGMPNNRFLAERTGGTYSTLKVQPAELEDSGVYFCASQTGASGNTIYFGEGSWLTVV.

This rearrangement joins TRBV10-3 to TRBJ1-3; D not resolved. Germline V gives CDR1 ENHRY, CDR2 SYGVKD. The CDR3 runs 15 residues. The germline V and J ends were trimmed by 4 bases and 0 bases, with 10 bases remaining between them. The CDR3 coding sequence is TGTGCCATCAGTGGGCCCGATTACTCTGGAAACACCATATATTTT. Amino acids: CAISGPDYSGNTIYF.

V usage is TRBV5-1 and J usage is TRBJ1-1; a weak D match, TRBD1 (6 bases). The CDR3 is made up of 14 amino acids. Trimming left V 3 bases short and J 0 bases short, with 9 bases between. CDR1 SGHRS and CDR2 YFSETQ come from the germline V gene. Here the CDR3 DNA reads TGCGCCAGCAGCTCCGACAGGATGAACACTGAAGCTTTCTTT. This encodes CASSSDRMNTEAFF. The whole variable domain, remainder taken from reference TRBV5-1 and TRBJ1-1, is KAGVTQTPRYLIKTRGQQVTLSCSPISGHRSVSWYQQTPGQGLQFLFEYFSETQRNKGNFPGRFSGRQFSNSRSEMNVSTLELGDSALYLCASSSDRMNTEAFFGQGTRLTVV.

The chain has TRBV19 and TRBJ2-3, with unresolved D. CDR1 is LNHDA and CDR2 is SQIVND in the germline V gene (reference sequence). Between the trimmed V and J ends, which lost 3 bases and 0 bases, there was a span of 16 bases. The CDR3 extends over 17 amino acids. The CDR3 DNA reads as TGTGCCAGTAGTATTAAGGGATCGGCGCCTAGCACAGATACGCAGTATTTT. Amino acids: CASSIKGSAPSTDTQYF.

The chain recombines TRBV28 with TRBJ2-7; 7 bases map to TRBD1. Germline V gives CDR1 MDHEN, CDR2 SYDVKM. This CDR3 region has 15 residues. V shed 6 bases, J shed 1 base, and the junction held 9 bases outside the gene matches. CDR3 protein: CASSPAGTASYEQYF. The CDR3 DNA reads as TGTGCCAGCAGCCCAGCTGGGACAGCTTCCTACGAGCAGTACTTC.

The CDR3 nucleotides read TGTGCCAGCAGCTTAGGTGGACAGCACACTGAAGCTTTCTTT. It codes for CASSLGGQHTEAFF. The V call is TRBV11-3, the J call TRBJ1-1; a weak D match, TRBD1 (6 bases). The CDR3 has 14 residues. Germline assignment: CDR1 SGHNT and CDR2 YENEEA. Trimming took off 1 base at V and 3 bases at J, with 9 bases between the two ends.

The chain couples TRBV10-3 to TRBJ2-1, with D maybe TRBD1 (6 bases). Germline V CDR1 and CDR2: ENHRY, SYGVKD. CDR3 length: 15 residues. V lost 3 bases and J lost 0, with 9 bases in between. The chain's CDR3 is CAISENRDSYNEQFF. DNA for the CDR3: TGTGCCATCAGTGAAAACAGGGACTCCTACAATGAGCAGTTCTTC.

The genes are TRBV7-9 and TRBJ1-4; the D gene is possibly TRBD1 (5 bases). V lost 1 base and J 15 bases, leaving 12 bases between the germline ends. Germline assignment: CDR1 SEHNR and CDR2 FQNEAQ (reference sequence). The CDR3 extends over 12 amino acids. The CDR3 region has the DNA TGTGCCAGCAGCTTAGAGCGGACATCGGTGTTTTTT. It codes for CASSLERTSVFF. Full variable domain (remainder filled in from reference TRBV7-9 and TRBJ1-4): DTGVSQNPRHKITKRGQNVTFRCDPISEHNRLYWYRQTLGQGPEFLTYFQNEAQLEKSRLLSDRFSAERPKGSFSTLEIQRTEQGDSAMYLCASSLERTSVFFGSGTQLSVL.